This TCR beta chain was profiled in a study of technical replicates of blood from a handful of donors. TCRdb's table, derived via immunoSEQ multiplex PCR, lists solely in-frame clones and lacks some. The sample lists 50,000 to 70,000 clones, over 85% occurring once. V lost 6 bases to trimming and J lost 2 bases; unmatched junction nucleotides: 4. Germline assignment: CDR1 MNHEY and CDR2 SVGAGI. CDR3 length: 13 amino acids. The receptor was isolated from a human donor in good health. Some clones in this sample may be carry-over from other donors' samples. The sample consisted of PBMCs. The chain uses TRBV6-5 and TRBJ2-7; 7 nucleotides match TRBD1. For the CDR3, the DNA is TGTGCCAGCAGCGGACAGGTCCCCTACGAGCAGTACTTC. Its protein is CASSGQVPYEQYF.